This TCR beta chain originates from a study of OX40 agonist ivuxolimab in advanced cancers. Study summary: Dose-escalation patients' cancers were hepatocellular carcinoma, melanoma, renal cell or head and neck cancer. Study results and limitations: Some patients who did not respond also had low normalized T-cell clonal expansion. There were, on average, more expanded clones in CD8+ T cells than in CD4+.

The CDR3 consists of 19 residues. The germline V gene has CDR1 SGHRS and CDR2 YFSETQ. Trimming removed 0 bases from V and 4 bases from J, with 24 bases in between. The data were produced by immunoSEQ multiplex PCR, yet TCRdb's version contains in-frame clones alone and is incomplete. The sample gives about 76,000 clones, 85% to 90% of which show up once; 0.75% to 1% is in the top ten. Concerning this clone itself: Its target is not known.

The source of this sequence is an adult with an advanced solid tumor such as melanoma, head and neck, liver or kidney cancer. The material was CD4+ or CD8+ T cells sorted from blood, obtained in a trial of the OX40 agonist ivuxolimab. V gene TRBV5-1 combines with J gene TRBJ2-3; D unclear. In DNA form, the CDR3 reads TGCGCCAGCAGCTTGGTAGAGTTATTCAGCCGGAACCGCGCAGATACGCAGTATTTT. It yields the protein CASSLVELFSRNRADTQYF.